The 20 T cell receptor beta chains below come from one sample, sequenced in a study of control samples from healthy donors and cancer patients. Here immunoSEQ multiplex PCR was the method, and the copy in TCRdb shows in-frame clones only, minus some. The table includes about 76,000 clones, around 90% detected once. Sequencing used PBMCs. These receptors originate from a woman aged 45-60 years with colorectal cancer.

This clone was observed once. The chain couples TRBV7-2 to TRBJ1-4, with 7 bases that match TRBD1. This CDR3 is built from 15 residues. The V gene end was trimmed by 3 bases and the J gene end by 4 bases; junction bases not matched to a gene: 5. The germline V gene encodes CDR1 SGHTA and CDR2 FQGNSA. CDR3 sequence: CASSFGQARNEKLFF. The DNA of the CDR3 is TGTGCCAGCAGCTTCGGACAGGCCCGTAATGAAAAACTGTTTTTT.

In DNA, the CDR3 is TGTGCCACCCCCGGGACCGTTGTCGATGAGCAGTTCTTC. Residues: CATPGTVVDEQFF. The chain joins TRBV6-5 to TRBJ2-1; D possibly uses TRBD1 or TRBD2 (5 bases each). The germline V gene encodes CDR1 MNHEY and CDR2 SVGAGI. The V end lost 10 bases, the J end lost 8 bases, and 18 bases lay between the germline ends. CDR3 length equals 13 residues.

The V gene is TRBV6-5, the J gene TRBJ1-2; D might be TRBD1 (5 bases). CDR1 is MNHEY and CDR2 is SVGAGI in the germline V gene. The V gene lost 0 bases and the J gene lost 2 bases, with 13 bases spanning the gap. The CDR3 has 16 amino acids. The CDR3 region is CASSYSGGRANYGYTF. In DNA, the CDR3 is TGTGCCAGCAGTTACTCGGGTGGCAGGGCGAACTATGGCTACACCTTC.

The CDR3 sequence is CASSPGGGSGPKAFF. CDR3 nucleotide sequence: TGTGCCAGCAGCCCGGGGGGGGGTTCCGGGCCGAAAGCTTTCTTT. This rearrangement joins TRBV7-2 to TRBJ1-1, with D possibly being TRBD1 (5 bases). CDR3 length: 15 residues. Trimming left V 5 bases short and J 9 bases short, with 22 bases between. CDR1 and CDR2 (germline): SGHTA, FQGNSA. The full variable domain, its missing parts supplied by reference TRBV7-2 and TRBJ1-1, is GAGVSQSPSNKVTEKGKDVELRCDPISGHTALYWYRQSLGQGLEFLIYFQGNSAPDKSGLPSDRFSAERTGGSVSTLTIQRTQQEDSAVYLCASSPGGGSGPKAFFGQGTRLTVV.

The chain recombines TRBV24-1 with TRBJ1-4, with 11 bases lining up with TRBD1. Looked up from germline, CDR1 is KGHDR and CDR2 is SFDVKD. J lost 8 bases, V lost 6 bases, and 7 bases had no gene match. This CDR3 contains 15 residues. The CDR3 here is CATSRGGTGGEKLFF. In DNA form, the CDR3 reads TGTGCCACCAGTCGGGGAGGGACAGGGGGAGAAAAACTGTTTTTT.

In its sample, this clone was seen a few times. The chain couples TRBV7-2 to TRBJ2-5; TRBD2 matches 14 bases. CDR3 length equals 15 residues. Trimming at V came to 4 bases and at J to 4 bases, leaving 2 bases not matched to a gene. Germline CDR1 reads SGHTA; CDR2 reads FQGNSA. CDR3 nucleotides: TGTGCCAGCAGCTCAGGGACTAGCGGGGGAGAGACCCAGTACTTC. As protein: CASSSGTSGGETQYF.

The rearrangement joins TRBV19 to TRBJ2-3, with 7 positions matching TRBD2. The CDR3 is made up of 15 amino acids. The germline gives CDR1 LNHDA, CDR2 SQIVND (reference sequence). V shed 1 base and J 7 bases; nucleotides not matched to a gene: 8. The CDR3 sequence is CASSIAGGPSNTQYF. The CDR3 coding sequence is TGTGCCAGTAGTATAGCGGGGGGACCCTCTAATACGCAGTATTTT.

This chain links TRBV10-3 with TRBJ2-3; D gene ambiguous. The CDR3 sequence is 15 residues long. Germline CDR1 ENHRY, CDR2 SYGVKD. The V end was cut by 0 bases, the J end by 1 base, with 8 bases between. The CDR3 is CAISESDRGTDTQYF. The DNA for the CDR3 is TGTGCCATCAGTGAGTCTGATAGAGGCACAGATACGCAGTATTTT.

The chain is built from TRBV27 and TRBJ1-2; D perhaps matches TRBD1 (5 bases). V lost 7 bases, J lost 1 base, and 16 bases lay in between. Per germline, CDR1 MNHEY and CDR2 SMNVEV (reference sequence). The CDR3 is 15 amino acids. CDR3 sequence reads: CASTAGGALNYGYTF. As DNA, the CDR3 is TGTGCCAGCACCGCGGGGGGAGCCCTTAACTATGGCTACACCTTC.

CDR3 in DNA: TGCGCCAGCAGCTTGGCCTCAGAAACTGAAGCTTTCTTT. This gives the protein CASSLASETEAFF. The chain employs TRBV5-1 and TRBJ1-1; D remains unclear. Looked up from germline, CDR1 is SGHRS and CDR2 is YFSETQ. The CDR3 has 13 amino acids. Trimming took off 0 bases at V and 5 bases at J, with 8 bases between the two ends.

This sequence joins TRBV28 and TRBJ1-1, with TRBD1 matching over 9 bases. Germline V lookup: CDR1 MDHEN, CDR2 SYDVKM. V was pared by 8 bases and J by 6 bases, with 10 bases of the junction left unmatched. The CDR3 contains 14 residues. The CDR3 DNA follows: TGTGCCAGCGCCTTACAGGGGGCCGGAGCTGAAGCTTTCTTT. Protein: CASALQGAGAEAFF.

This clone appeared a single time. The V call is TRBV6-1, the J call TRBJ2-3, with 9 nucleotides matching TRBD2. The CDR3 is 16 residues long. With V trimmed by 4 bases and J by 5 bases, 10 bases remained unmatched. From germline, CDR1 is MNHNS and CDR2 SASEGT. This chain's CDR3 is CASSVPSSGGRDTQYF. DNA of the CDR3: TGTGCCAGCAGTGTACCAAGTAGCGGGGGTAGAGATACGCAGTATTTT.

The chain uses TRBV6-5 and TRBJ1-2; perhaps TRBD1 as D (6 bases). The CDR3 contains 14 residues. Trimming took off 8 bases at V and 7 bases at J, with 20 bases between the two ends. Germline CDR1 MNHEY, CDR2 SVGAGI. The CDR3 loop reads CASVPQSRGAGYTF. As DNA, the CDR3 is TGTGCCAGCGTACCCCAGTCTAGGGGGGCTGGCTACACCTTC.

This chain joins TRBV15 and TRBJ2-6; D not resolved. V was pared by 0 bases and J by 4 bases, with 7 bases between. Germline V gives CDR1 LNHNV, CDR2 YYDKDF (reference sequence). This CDR3 comprises 15 residues. CDR3 in DNA: TGTGCCACCAGCAGAGACAAGGCAGGGGCCAACGTCCTGACTTTC. Translating gives CATSRDKAGANVLTF.

The genes are TRBV15 and TRBJ2-5; 9 bases map to TRBD1. Trimming took 2 bases from V and 5 from J; bases not matched to a gene: 6. The germline V gene encodes CDR1 LNHNV and CDR2 YYDKDF (reference sequence). The CDR3 is 15 residues long. CDR3 amino acids: CATSRLGQGSETQYF. CDR3 sequence (DNA): TGTGCCACCAGCAGACTGGGACAGGGCTCTGAGACCCAGTACTTC.

This clone was seen once. The chain couples TRBV7-3 to TRBJ1-1; D unresolved. The CDR3 is 14 amino acids. CDR1 and CDR2 from the germline V gene are SGHTA and FQGTGA. The ends were cut back, 6 bases at V and 3 bases at J, with 14 bases in the middle. The CDR3 region is CASRRLPGDTEAFF. The CDR3 DNA reads TGTGCCAGCAGACGACTACCCGGAGACACTGAAGCTTTCTTT.

The chain employs TRBV5-1 and TRBJ2-1; D is perhaps TRBD1 or TRBD2 (5 bases each). Germline V lookup: CDR1 SGHRS, CDR2 YFSETQ. The V gene lost 4 bases and the J gene lost 5 bases, with 16 bases spanning the gap. The CDR3 sequence is 15 residues long. The CDR3 reads CASSGTLTLHNEQFF. The DNA for the CDR3 is TGCGCCAGCAGCGGGACCCTGACACTTCACAATGAGCAGTTCTTC.

The genes are TRBV12-5 and TRBJ1-2, with a weak D call TRBD1 (5 bases). Deletions cut 1 base from V and 8 bases from J, with 8 bases between. CDR3 size: 12 residues. CDR1 is LGHNT, CDR2 FRNRAP, per germline. CDR3 amino acids: CASGLGGLGYTF. CDR3 nucleotides: TGTGCTAGTGGTTTGGGGGGGTTAGGCTACACCTTC.

Within the sample, this clone is medium-sized (0.01 to 0.1%). This chain links TRBV3-1 (or the pseudogene TRBV3-2) with TRBJ1-6; 7 bases align to TRBD1. Unmatched junction bases numbered 6, after V lost 1 base and J lost 9 bases. This CDR3 has 15 amino acids. CDR1 is LGHDT, CDR2 YNNKEL, per germline (reference sequence). The chain's CDR3 is CASSQVPGQSSPLHF. The CDR3 DNA is TGTGCCAGCAGCCAAGTCCCGGGACAGTCTTCACCCCTCCACTTT.

This chain connects TRBV19 to TRBJ1-5, with a weak D call TRBD1 (5 bases). CDR3 length equals 12 residues. The V end was cut by 10 bases, the J end by 5 bases, with 12 bases between. Per germline, CDR1 LNHDA and CDR2 SQIVND (reference sequence). CDR3 protein: CATQRGDQPQHF. Here the CDR3 DNA reads TGTGCCACCCAAAGGGGTGATCAGCCCCAGCATTTT.